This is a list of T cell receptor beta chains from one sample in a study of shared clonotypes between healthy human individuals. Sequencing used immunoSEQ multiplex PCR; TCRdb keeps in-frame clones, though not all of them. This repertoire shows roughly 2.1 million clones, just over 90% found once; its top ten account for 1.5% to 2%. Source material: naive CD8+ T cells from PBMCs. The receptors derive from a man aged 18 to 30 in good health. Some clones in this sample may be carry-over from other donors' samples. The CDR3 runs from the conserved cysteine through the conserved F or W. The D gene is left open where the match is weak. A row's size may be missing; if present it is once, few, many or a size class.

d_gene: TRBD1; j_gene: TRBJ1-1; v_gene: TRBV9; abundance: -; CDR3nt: TGTGCCAGCAGCGTACTCCCGGGACAGGCGGCGGAGGGGATGAACACTGAAGCTTTCTTT; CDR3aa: CASSVLPGQAAEGMNTEAFF
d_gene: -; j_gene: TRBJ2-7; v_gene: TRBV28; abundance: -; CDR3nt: TGTGCCAGCAGCCCCCGGGTTAGCGACGAGCAGTACTTC; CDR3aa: CASSPRVSDEQYF
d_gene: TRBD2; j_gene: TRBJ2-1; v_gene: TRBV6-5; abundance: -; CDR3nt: TGTGCCAGCAGTCCCACTAGCGGACCGTACAATGAGCAGTTCTTC; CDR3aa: CASSPTSGPYNEQFF
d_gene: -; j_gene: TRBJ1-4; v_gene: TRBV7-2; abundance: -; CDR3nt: TGTGCCAGCAGAAAAACCCGCGAGGGGATTAATGAAAAACTGTTTTTT; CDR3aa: CASRKTREGINEKLFF
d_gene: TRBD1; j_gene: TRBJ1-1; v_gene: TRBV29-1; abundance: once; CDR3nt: TGCAGCGTTGAGGGTGGGGCAGGGGGCCTTGGAGCTTTCTTT; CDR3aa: CSVEGGAGGLGAFF
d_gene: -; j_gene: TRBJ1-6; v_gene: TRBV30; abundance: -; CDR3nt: TGTGCCTGGAGTAGGGCAGGGTATAATTCACCCCTCCACTTT; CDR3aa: CAWSRAGYNSPLHF
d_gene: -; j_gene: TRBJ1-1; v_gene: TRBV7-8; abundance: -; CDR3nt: TGTGCCAGCAGCTTCCTGCGTGGGGCTCAAGCTTTCTTT; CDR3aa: CASSFLRGAQAFF
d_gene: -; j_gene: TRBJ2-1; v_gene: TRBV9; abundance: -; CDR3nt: TGTGCCAGCAGCTCTCCTCCCGGGGGTAATCTTGGCAATGAGCAGTTCTTC; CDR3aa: CASSSPPGGNLGNEQFF
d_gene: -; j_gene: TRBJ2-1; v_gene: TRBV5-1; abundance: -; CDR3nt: TGCGCCAGCAGCTTGGAGTCCGCCTTCAATGAGCAGTTCTTC; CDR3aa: CASSLESAFNEQFF
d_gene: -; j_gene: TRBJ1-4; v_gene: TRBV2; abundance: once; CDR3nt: TGTGCCAGCAGTTTGGCGGGAAATGAAAAACTGTTTTTT; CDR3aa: CASSLAGNEKLFF
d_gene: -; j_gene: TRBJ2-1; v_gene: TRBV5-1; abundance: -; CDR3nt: TGCGCCAGCAGGCTAGCCCAAGCCAATGAGCAGTTCTTC; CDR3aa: CASRLAQANEQFF
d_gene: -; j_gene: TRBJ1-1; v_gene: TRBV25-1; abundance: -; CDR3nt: TGCGCCAGCAGGGAGGGGGGTACTGAAGCTTTCTTT; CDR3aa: CASREGGTEAFF
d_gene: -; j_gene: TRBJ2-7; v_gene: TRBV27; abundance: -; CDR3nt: TGTGCCAGCAGTTTAACGGCAGGGTCCCTCCACGAGCAGTACTTC; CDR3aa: CASSLTAGSLHEQYF
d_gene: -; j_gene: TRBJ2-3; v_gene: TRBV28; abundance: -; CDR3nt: TGTGCCAGCTTTACCCTCCTGACACCCAGCACAGATACGCAGTATTTT; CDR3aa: CASFTLLTPSTDTQYF
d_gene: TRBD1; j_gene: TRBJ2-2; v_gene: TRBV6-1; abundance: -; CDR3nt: TGTGCCAGCAGTGACGGGACAGACACCGGGGAGCTGTTTTTT; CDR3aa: CASSDGTDTGELFF
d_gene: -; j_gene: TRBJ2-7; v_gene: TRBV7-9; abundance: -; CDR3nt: TGTGCCAGCAGCCCAGGGAGCTACGAGCAGTACTTC; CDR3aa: CASSPGSYEQYF
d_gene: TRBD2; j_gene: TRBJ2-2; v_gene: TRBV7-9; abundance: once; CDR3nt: TGTGCCAGCAGCCCCCTTATAGCGGGAGGGCTGACCACCGGGGAGCTGTTTTTT; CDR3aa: CASSPLIAGGLTTGELFF
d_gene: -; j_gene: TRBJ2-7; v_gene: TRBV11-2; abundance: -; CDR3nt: TGTGCCAGCAGCTTAGATCTGGGAGAGGTCTACGAGCAGTACTTC; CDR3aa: CASSLDLGEVYEQYF
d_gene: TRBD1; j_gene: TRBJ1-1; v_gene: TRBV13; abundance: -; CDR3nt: TGTGCCAGCAGCCCCAACAGGGGCGCTGAAGCTTTCTTT; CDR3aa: CASSPNRGAEAFF
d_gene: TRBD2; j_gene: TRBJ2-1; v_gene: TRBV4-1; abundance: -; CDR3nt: TGCGCCAGCAGCCCCGGGGGGAATGAGCAGTTCTTC; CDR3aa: CASSPGGNEQFF
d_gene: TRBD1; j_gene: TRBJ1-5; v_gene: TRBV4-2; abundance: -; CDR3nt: TGTGCCAGCAGCGACGGACAGGGTGGCGGCAATCAGCCCCAGCATTTT; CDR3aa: CASSDGQGGGNQPQHF
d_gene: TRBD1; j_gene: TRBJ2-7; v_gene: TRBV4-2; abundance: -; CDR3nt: TGTGCCAGCAGCCCAACACGCTCGGGACAGGGGGCGGGGTACGAGCAGTACTTC; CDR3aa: CASSPTRSGQGAGYEQYF
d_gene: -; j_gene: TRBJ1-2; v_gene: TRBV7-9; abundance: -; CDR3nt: TGTGCCAGCAGCTTTGGGCCAACCAAAGATGGCTACACCTTC; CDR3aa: CASSFGPTKDGYTF
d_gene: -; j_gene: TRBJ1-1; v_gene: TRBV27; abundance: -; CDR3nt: TGTGCCAGCAGTTCTAGGGGAAGGGACACTGAAGCTTTCTTT; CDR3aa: CASSSRGRDTEAFF
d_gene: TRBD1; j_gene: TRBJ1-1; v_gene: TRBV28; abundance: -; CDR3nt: TGTGCCAGCAGTTACGACAGGGTCTTTATGAACACTGAAGCTTTCTTT; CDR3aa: CASSYDRVFMNTEAFF
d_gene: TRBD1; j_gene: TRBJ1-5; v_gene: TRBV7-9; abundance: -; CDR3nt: TGTGCCAGCAGCCCCGACAGGGGTAGCAATCAGCCCCAGCATTTT; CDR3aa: CASSPDRGSNQPQHF
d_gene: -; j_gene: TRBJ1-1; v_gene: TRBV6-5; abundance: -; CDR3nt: TGTGCCAGCGGGCTCTCAGCCCTTGAAGCTTTCTTT; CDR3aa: CASGLSALEAFF
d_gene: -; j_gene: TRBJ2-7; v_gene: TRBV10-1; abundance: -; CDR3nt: TGCGCCAGCAGTGAGGCCAGCTCCTACGAGCAGTACTTC; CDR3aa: CASSEASSYEQYF
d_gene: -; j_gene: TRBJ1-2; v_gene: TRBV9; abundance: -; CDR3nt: TGTGCCAGCAGCGTAGGAGGTCCTTACTACGGCTACACCTTC; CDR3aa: CASSVGGPYYGYTF
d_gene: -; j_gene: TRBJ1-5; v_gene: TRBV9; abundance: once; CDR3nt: TGTGCCAGCAGTTACCGGGGTTTTCAGCCCCAGCATTTT; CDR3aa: CASSYRGFQPQHF
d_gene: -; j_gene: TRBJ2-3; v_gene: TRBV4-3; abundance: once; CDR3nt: TGCGCCAGCAGCCAAGTAGGTTTAAGCACAGATACGCAGTATTTT; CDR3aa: CASSQVGLSTDTQYF
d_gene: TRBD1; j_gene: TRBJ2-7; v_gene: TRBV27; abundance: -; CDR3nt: TGTGCCAGCACCCCTGGGACAGGGGGGGAGCAGTACTTC; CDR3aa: CASTPGTGGEQYF
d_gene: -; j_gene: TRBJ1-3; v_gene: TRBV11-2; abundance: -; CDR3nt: TGTGCCAGCAGCTCCACCGGGATCTCTGGAAACACCATATATTTT; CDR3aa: CASSSTGISGNTIYF
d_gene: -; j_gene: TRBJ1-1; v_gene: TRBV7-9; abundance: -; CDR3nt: TGTGCCAGCAGCTCCACAGCAATGAACACTGAAGCTTTCTTT; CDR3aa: CASSSTAMNTEAFF
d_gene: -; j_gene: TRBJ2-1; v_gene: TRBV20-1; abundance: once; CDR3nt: TGCAGTGCTGTCACTAGAAATGAGCAGTTCTTC; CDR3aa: CSAVTRNEQFF
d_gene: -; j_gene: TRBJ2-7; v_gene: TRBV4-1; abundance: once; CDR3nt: TGCGCCAGCAGCCAAGGCGTGGACATGGTCCCCGATGGGCAGTACTTC; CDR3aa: CASSQGVDMVPDGQYF
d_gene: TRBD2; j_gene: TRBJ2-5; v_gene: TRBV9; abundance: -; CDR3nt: TGTGCCAGCAGCGCCGGGAGGATCGAGGTCTCGGAGACCCAGTACTTC; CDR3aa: CASSAGRIEVSETQYF